The sequence of this TCR beta chain was determined in a study of blood T cell repertoires in COVID-19. This CDR3 is 15 amino acids long. V gave up 5 bases and J gave up 5 bases; unmatched junction bases: 10. The germline CDR1 and CDR2 sequences are SGHVS and FNYEAQ. The protocol was immunoSEQ multiplex PCR, while the TCRdb copy is restricted to in-frame clones and leaves out a portion. The sample has about 160,000 clones; about four fifths are singletons. The chain has TRBV7-6 and TRBJ1-2; 8 nucleotides align to TRBD1. The clonotype comes from a woman of 80 years or more with active or convalescent COVID-19. Material: peripheral blood. The CDR3 nucleotides are TGTGCCAGCAGCCCCGGACAGGGCGGGCTATATGGCTACACCTTC. Amino acids: CASSPGQGGLYGYTF. The entire variable domain, with the rest obtained from reference TRBV7-6 and TRBJ1-2, is as follows: GAGVSQSPRYKVTKRGQDVALRCDPISGHVSLYWYRQALGQGPEFLTYFNYEAQQDKSGLPNDRFSAERPEGSISTLTIQRTEQRDSAMYRCASSPGQGGLYGYTFGSGTRLTVV.